These 30 T cell receptor beta chains share one sample of origin, sequenced in a study of blood T cell repertoires in COVID-19. Sequencing was performed with immunoSEQ multiplex PCR; in TCRdb, only in-frame clones are kept and a portion is missing. This sample yields about 100,000 clones, of which approximately 86% are seen a single time; roughly 5.2% belongs to the top ten. The sample was peripheral blood. The receptors derive from a woman between 50 and 59 years old with COVID-19, enrolled during active disease.

The V gene is TRBV4-2, the J gene TRBJ2-7; no clear D gene. Germline CDR1 reads LGHNA; CDR2 reads YNFKEQ. The CDR3 is made up of 16 amino acids. Between the trimmed V and J ends, which lost 0 bases and 0 bases, there was a span of 12 bases. For the CDR3, the DNA is TGTGCCAGCAGCCAAGACTTCCCTGTGAGCTCCTACGAGCAGTACTTC. Translation gives CASSQDFPVSSYEQYF.

The chain combines TRBV28 with TRBJ2-7; 8 bases are a match to TRBD1. CDR3 length equals 14 residues. Losses at the gene ends were 5 bases for V and 4 bases for J; bases not matched to a gene: 7. The germline CDR1 and CDR2 sequences are MDHEN and SYDVKM. CDR3 bases: TGTGCCAGCAGTATCCAGGGGGCCAGGTACGAGCAGTACTTC. Residues: CASSIQGARYEQYF.

V usage is TRBV10-1 and J usage is TRBJ1-5; 7 nucleotides match TRBD1. Germline CDR1 and CDR2: WNHNN and SYGVQD (reference sequence). V shed 9 bases and J 6 bases; nucleotides not matched to a gene: 5. This CDR3 comprises 12 residues. CDR3 residues: CARTGRRQPQHF. Here the CDR3 DNA reads TGCGCCAGGACAGGGCGTCGTCAGCCCCAGCATTTT.

This chain joins TRBV2 and TRBJ2-2; 9 bases agree with TRBD2. This CDR3 spans 14 amino acids. Germline CDR1 SNHLY, CDR2 FYNNEI. V was pared by 8 bases and J by 2 bases, with 3 bases of the junction left unmatched. In DNA, the CDR3 is TGTGCCAGCCGGCGGGGGGGTAACACCGGGGAGCTGTTTTTT. As protein: CASRRGGNTGELFF.

This clone was detected only once. The CDR3 nucleotides are TGCACCAGCAGCCAACAACAGGGATATGGCTACACCTTC. It translates to CTSSQQQGYGYTF. The chain employs TRBV1 and TRBJ1-2; TRBD1 is the table's D call and was not checked against the DNA. TRBV1 is deemed a pseudogene. The CDR3 is 13 amino acids.

This rearrangement joins TRBV13 to TRBJ2-1; D remains ambiguous. Trimming removed 0 bases from V and 1 base from J, with 7 bases in between. Germline lookup yields CDR1 PRHDT and CDR2 FYEKMQ (reference sequence). The length of the CDR3 is 15 residues. CDR3 nucleotides: TGTGCCAGCAGCTTAGGAGAGCTATCCTACAATGAGCAGTTCTTC. It yields the protein CASSLGELSYNEQFF.

V is TRBV19 and J is TRBJ2-7; TRBD1 is a possible D gene (6 bases). V was shortened by 6 bases and J by 3 bases, with 12 bases between the two germline ends. This CDR3 spans 13 amino acids. Germline V CDR1 and CDR2: LNHDA, SQIVND (reference sequence). The CDR3 bases are TGTGCCAGTAGACAGCCACAGGGCTACGAGCAGTACTTC. Its translation is CASRQPQGYEQYF.

This sequence joins TRBV15 and TRBJ2-1, with 10 bases that match TRBD1. V shed 0 bases, J shed 5 bases, and the junction held 4 bases outside the gene matches. The CDR3 consists of 16 residues. From germline, CDR1 is LNHNV and CDR2 YYDKDF (reference sequence). The CDR3 DNA reads as TGTGCCACCAGCAGAGATCCGGGACAGGGGAACAATGAGCAGTTCTTC. Encoded protein: CATSRDPGQGNNEQFF.

The V and J genes are TRBV4-2 and TRBJ2-7, with 12 bases fitting TRBD1. V lost 2 bases, J lost 5 bases, and 4 bases stayed unmatched. Looked up from germline, CDR1 is LGHNA and CDR2 is YNFKEQ. The CDR3 sequence is 15 residues long. CDR3: CASSQWGQGANEQYF. The CDR3 DNA follows: TGTGCCAGCAGCCAATGGGGACAGGGGGCCAACGAGCAGTACTTC.

This rearrangement joins TRBV19 to TRBJ2-6, with TRBD1 matching 10 bases. Germline V gene lookup returns CDR1 LNHDA and CDR2 SQIVND (reference sequence). This CDR3 region has 17 residues. J gave up 2 bases and V 7 bases, and 8 bases lay outside the gene matches. This CDR3 reads CASTGTGVWAGANVLTF. The CDR3 coding sequence is TGTGCCAGTACCGGGACAGGGGTCTGGGCTGGGGCCAACGTCCTGACTTTC.

This chain connects TRBV5-1 to TRBJ2-3; D might be TRBD2 (5 bases). V lost 4 bases and J 2 bases, leaving 11 bases between the germline ends. The V gene's germline CDR1 is SGHRS and CDR2 YFSETQ. The CDR3 spans 14 residues. The CDR3 is CASSQRTLTDTQYF. The CDR3 nucleotides are TGCGCCAGCAGCCAACGGACTCTCACAGATACGCAGTATTTT.

V is TRBV6-2 or TRBV6-3 and J is TRBJ2-2, with TRBD2 matching over 9 bases. This CDR3 region has 16 residues. Germline V gives CDR1 MNHEY, CDR2 SVGEGT. J gave up 4 bases and V 5 bases, and 8 bases lay outside the gene matches. CDR3 residues: CASSKGLAKVTGELFF. As DNA, the CDR3 is TGTGCCAGCAGTAAAGGACTAGCGAAGGTCACCGGGGAGCTGTTTTTT.

This chain joins TRBV5-1 and TRBJ2-3; 8 bases are a match to TRBD2. Germline CDR1 and CDR2: SGHRS and YFSETQ. Unmatched junction bases numbered 14, after V lost 2 bases and J lost 3 bases. The CDR3 is made up of 18 amino acids. The CDR3 reads CASSFPISTGGTTDTQYF. CDR3 nucleotide sequence: TGCGCCAGCAGCTTTCCTATTAGCACGGGGGGGACGACAGATACGCAGTATTTT.

V usage is TRBV6-2 or TRBV6-3 and J usage is TRBJ1-4, with unresolved D. V lost 1 base, J lost 0 bases, and 9 bases lay in between. CDR1 MNHEY and CDR2 SVGEGT come from the germline V gene. The CDR3 has 16 amino acids. The DNA for the CDR3 is TGTGCCAGCAGTTACTACAACAGTGCAACTAATGAAAAACTGTTTTTT. This translates into CASSYYNSATNEKLFF.

The chain has TRBV2 and TRBJ1-2; 7 nucleotides agree with TRBD1. J lost 1 base, V lost 4 bases, and 6 bases had no gene match. From germline, CDR1 is SNHLY and CDR2 FYNNEI. The CDR3 is 15 amino acids. The CDR3 spells CASSAKQGINYGYTF. In DNA, the CDR3 is TGTGCCAGCAGTGCGAAACAGGGGATTAACTATGGCTACACCTTC.

The rearrangement uses TRBV5-1 and TRBJ2-1; 9 bases match TRBD1. Per the germline V gene, CDR1 is SGHRS and CDR2 is YFSETQ. The CDR3 sequence is 15 residues long. V was pared by 2 bases and J by 4 bases, with 4 bases of the junction left unmatched. CDR3 sequence: CASSFGTGLYNEQFF. The CDR3 nucleotides are TGCGCCAGCAGCTTCGGGACAGGGTTATACAATGAGCAGTTCTTC.

This clone was observed once. CDR3 sequence reads: CAISVGLAGANVLTF. CDR3 in DNA: TGTGCCATCAGCGTAGGACTAGCTGGGGCCAACGTCCTGACTTTC. The gene calls are TRBV10-3 and TRBJ2-6, with 7 bases matching TRBD2. Germline V gene sequence: CDR1 ENHRY, CDR2 SYGVKD. V shed 6 bases, J shed 2 bases, and the junction held 4 bases outside the gene matches. This CDR3 region has 15 residues.

V is TRBV3-1 (or the pseudogene TRBV3-2) and J is TRBJ2-7, with 7 nucleotides matching TRBD1. CDR3 length equals 14 residues. V was pared by 7 bases and J by 3 bases, with 9 bases of the junction left unmatched. Per germline, CDR1 LGHDT and CDR2 YNNKEL (reference sequence). Here the CDR3 DNA reads TGTGCCAGCACCCTCCGGGGACAGAACTACGAGCAGTACTTC. Amino acids: CASTLRGQNYEQYF.

This clone was counted only a few times. The chain recombines TRBV19 with TRBJ2-7; D is ambiguous. Germline V lookup: CDR1 LNHDA, CDR2 SQIVND (reference sequence). The CDR3 is 14 amino acids. V was cut by 2 bases and J by 9 bases, with 17 bases left in between. The CDR3 coding sequence is TGTGCCAGTAGTATATCAGGCGACACTGGGTTGCAGTACTTC. Translating gives CASSISGDTGLQYF.

The chain is built from TRBV18 and TRBJ2-7, with TRBD1 identical over 9 bases. The CDR3 contains 16 residues. The germline gives CDR1 KGHSH, CDR2 LQKENI. Germline trimming cut 3 bases from V and 0 bases from J; bases unmatched to any gene: 6. The CDR3, as DNA: TGTGCCAGCTCACCGATCGGGACAGGGACCTCCTACGAGCAGTACTTC. Translation gives CASSPIGTGTSYEQYF. The whole variable domain, remainder taken from reference TRBV18 and TRBJ2-7, is NAGVMQNPRHLVRRRGQEARLRCSPMKGHSHVYWYRQLPEEGLKFMVYLQKENIIDESGMPKERFSAEFPKEGPSILRIQQVVRGDSAAYFCASSPIGTGTSYEQYFGPGTRLTVT.

The chain recombines TRBV6-4 with TRBJ2-1; D perhaps matches TRBD2 (5 bases). With 4 bases removed from V and 6 bases from J, the gap between germline ends came to 13 bases. CDR1 and CDR2 from the germline V gene are MRHNA and SNTAGT. This CDR3 spans 14 amino acids. As DNA, the CDR3 is TGTGCCAGCAGTGTAAACCCCGGAGGCAATGAGCAGTTCTTC. This gives the protein CASSVNPGGNEQFF.

The chain links TRBV18 to TRBJ2-7; TRBD2 matches 12 bases. The V segment lost 5 bases and the J segment 1 base; nucleotides outside the gene matches: 3. CDR3 length equals 15 residues. CDR1 is KGHSH and CDR2 is LQKENI in the germline V gene. The CDR3 reads CASSSLAGGSYEQYF. CDR3 coding DNA: TGTGCCAGCTCATCGCTAGCGGGGGGGTCCTACGAGCAGTACTTC.

The CDR3 sequence is CASMEGTGNYEQYF. CDR3 DNA: TGTGCCAGCATGGAGGGCACGGGGAACTACGAGCAGTACTTC. The rearrangement links TRBV6-5 to TRBJ2-7, with TRBD2 as a possible D gene (6 bases). V gave up 7 bases and J gave up 3 bases, with 16 bases separating them. The CDR3 has 14 amino acids. Germline V lookup: CDR1 MNHEY, CDR2 SVGAGI.

The chain is built from TRBV7-3 and TRBJ2-1, with 7 positions matching TRBD1. Germline V gene sequence: CDR1 SGHTA, CDR2 FQGTGA. This CDR3 contains 13 residues. Losses at the gene ends were 3 bases for V and 5 bases for J; bases not matched to a gene: 1. CDR3 coding DNA: TGTGCCAGCAGCTTGGGACAGCACAATGAGCAGTTCTTC. It codes for CASSLGQHNEQFF.

The chain uses TRBV4-3 and TRBJ1-3; no definite D call. Germline V gene data show CDR1 as LGHNA and CDR2 as YSLEER. The CDR3 has 15 amino acids. Trimming shortened V by 0 bases and J by 8 bases, and 14 bases separated the two germline ends. The CDR3 reads CASSQDASPRDTIYF. CDR3 nucleotides: TGCGCCAGCAGCCAAGATGCCAGCCCGAGGGACACCATATATTTT.

The chain combines TRBV3-1 (or the pseudogene TRBV3-2) with TRBJ1-5, with 8 positions matching TRBD1. V was pared by 4 bases and J by 7 bases, with 6 bases of the junction left unmatched. The CDR3 extends over 14 amino acids. Germline V gene lookup returns CDR1 LGHDT and CDR2 YNNKEL (reference sequence). The CDR3 DNA follows: TGTGCCAGCAGCCTAGGACAGGGAGCCCAGCCCCAGCATTTT. It yields the protein CASSLGQGAQPQHF.

This chain links TRBV9 with TRBJ2-7, with a possible D match to TRBD2 (5 bases). V shed 0 bases and J shed 1 base, with 8 bases lying between them. In germline, CDR1 is SGDLS, CDR2 YYNGEE. This CDR3 is 14 amino acids long. CDR3 amino acids: CASSVDGISYEQYF. Written as DNA, the CDR3 is TGTGCCAGCAGCGTAGACGGGATTTCCTACGAGCAGTACTTC.

V usage is TRBV6-5 and J usage is TRBJ1-1, with TRBD1 identical over 10 bases. The CDR3 contains 15 residues. The germline V gene encodes CDR1 MNHEY and CDR2 SVGAGI. V shed 6 bases, J shed 2 bases, and the junction held 6 bases outside the gene matches. CDR3 DNA sequence: TGTGCCAGCAGGGCAAGGACAGGGGGTAACACTGAAGCTTTCTTT. This sequence encodes CASRARTGGNTEAFF.

Here the CDR3 reads CASRSPTGHNGQPQHF. The CDR3 coding sequence is TGTGCCAGCAGATCCCCGACAGGGCACAACGGGCAGCCCCAGCATTTT. The gene calls are TRBV28 and TRBJ1-5; 7 nucleotides match TRBD1. After removal of 6 bases from V and 7 bases from J, the junction contained 15 bases not matched to a gene. Germline CDR1 is MDHEN and CDR2 is SYDVKM. This CDR3 region has 16 residues.

The rearrangement links TRBV30 to TRBJ1-1; possible D gene TRBD1, 6 bases. The CDR3 spans 17 residues. The germline V gene encodes CDR1 GTSNPN and CDR2 SVGIG (reference sequence). V lost 0 bases and J lost 7, with 24 bases in between. CDR3 bases: TGTGCCTGGAGTGTACTCATCGGGCAGGGGAGGGTGAATGAAGCTTTCTTT. Residues: CAWSVLIGQGRVNEAFF.